This TCR beta chain was recorded in a study of T cells in tuberculosis. Overall study context: The T cells targeted glucose monomycolate, a mycobacterial lipid, via CD1B. IGRA-negative adolescents, IGRA-positive adolescents with latent tuberculosis and adults with active tuberculosis formed this South African cohort. Notes on the study in general: Smaller distances to GMM-specific TCRs suggested their expansion in active tuberculosis. A GMM-specific repertoire classifier reached just under 90% accuracy, AUROC 0.90.

Assay: immunoSEQ multiplex PCR; the TCRdb copy retains only in-frame clones and omits some. The data hold just under 45,000 clones, with roughly 94% observed a single time. Germline CDR1 and CDR2: GTSNPN and SVGIG (reference sequence). This CDR3 spans 15 amino acids. V dropped 3 bases and J dropped 12 bases, with 24 bases sitting between them. For this clone: Its antigen is currently unknown.

V usage is TRBV30 and J usage is TRBJ2-1; a weak D match, TRBD2 (5 bases). This receptor was taken from a donor between 10 and 35 years old with latent tuberculosis or without tuberculosis infection. Some clones in this sample may be carry-over from other donors' samples. Specimen: PBMCs. CDR3 in DNA: TGTGCCTGGAGATTCACGGGGTCCCCCCGGCAAGGGCAGTTCTTC. Residues: CAWRFTGSPRQGQFF.